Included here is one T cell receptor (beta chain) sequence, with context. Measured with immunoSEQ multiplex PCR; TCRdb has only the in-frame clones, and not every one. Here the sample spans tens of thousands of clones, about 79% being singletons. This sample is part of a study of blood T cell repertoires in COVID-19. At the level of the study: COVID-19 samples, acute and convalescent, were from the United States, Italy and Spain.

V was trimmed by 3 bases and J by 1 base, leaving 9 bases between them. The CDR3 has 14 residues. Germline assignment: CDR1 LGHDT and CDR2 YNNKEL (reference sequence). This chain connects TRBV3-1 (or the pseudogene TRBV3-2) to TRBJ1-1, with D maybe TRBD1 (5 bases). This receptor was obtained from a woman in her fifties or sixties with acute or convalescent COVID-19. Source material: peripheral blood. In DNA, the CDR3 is TGTGCCAGCAGCCACCTGACAGAGAACACTGAAGCTTTCTTT. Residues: CASSHLTENTEAFF.